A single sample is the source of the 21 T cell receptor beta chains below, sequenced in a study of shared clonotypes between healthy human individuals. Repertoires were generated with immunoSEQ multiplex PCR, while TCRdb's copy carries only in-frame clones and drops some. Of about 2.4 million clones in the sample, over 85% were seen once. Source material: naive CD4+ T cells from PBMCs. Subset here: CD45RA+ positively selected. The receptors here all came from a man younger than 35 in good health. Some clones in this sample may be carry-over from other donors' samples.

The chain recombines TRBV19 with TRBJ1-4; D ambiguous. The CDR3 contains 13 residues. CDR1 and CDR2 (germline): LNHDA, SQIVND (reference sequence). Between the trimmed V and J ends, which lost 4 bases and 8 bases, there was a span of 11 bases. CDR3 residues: CASSKLGAEKLFF. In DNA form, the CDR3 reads TGTGCCAGTAGTAAGCTGGGTGCGGAAAAACTGTTTTTT.

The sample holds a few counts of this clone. CDR3 sequence (DNA): TGTGCCAGCAGCTTGTTCCAGGGCCCGAAGTACTTC. Translated: CASSLFQGPKYF. The chain carries TRBV5-4 and TRBJ2-4; possible D gene TRBD1, 5 bases. From germline, CDR1 is SGHNT and CDR2 YYREEE (reference sequence). The length of the CDR3 is 12 residues. V shed 1 base and J shed 14 bases, with 13 bases lying between them. Combining the CDR3 with reference TRBV5-4 and TRBJ2-4 gives the whole variable domain ETGVTQSPTHLIKTRGQQVTLRCSSQSGHNTVSWYQQALGQGPQFIFQYYREEENGRGNFPPRFSGLQFPNYSSELNVNALELDDSALYLCASSLFQGPKYFGAGTRLSVL.

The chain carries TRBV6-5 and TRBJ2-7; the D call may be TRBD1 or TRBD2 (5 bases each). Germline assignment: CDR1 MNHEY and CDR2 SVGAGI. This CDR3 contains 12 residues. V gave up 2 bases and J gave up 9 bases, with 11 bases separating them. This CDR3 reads CASSYRDGGQYF. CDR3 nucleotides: TGTGCCAGCAGTTACCGGGACGGTGGGCAGTACTTC.

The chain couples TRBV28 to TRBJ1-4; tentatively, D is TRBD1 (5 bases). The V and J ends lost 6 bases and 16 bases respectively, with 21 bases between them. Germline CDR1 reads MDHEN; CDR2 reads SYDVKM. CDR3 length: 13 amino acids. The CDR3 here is CASSSYPLEGQFF. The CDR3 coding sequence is TGTGCCAGCAGCTCTTACCCCCTCGAAGGACAGTTTTTT.

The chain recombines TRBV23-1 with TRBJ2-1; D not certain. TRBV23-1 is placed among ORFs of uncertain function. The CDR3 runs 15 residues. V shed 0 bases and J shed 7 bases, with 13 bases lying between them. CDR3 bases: TGCGCCAGCAGTCAATCAGGTGAAGACACTAATGAGCAGTTCTTC. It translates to CASSQSGEDTNEQFF.

Here the CDR3 DNA reads TGCAGCGTTGACGGGACTAGCGGAGGCTACAATGAGCAGTTCTTC. Protein sequence: CSVDGTSGGYNEQFF. The genes are TRBV29-1 and TRBJ2-1, with 11 nucleotides matching TRBD2. CDR3 size: 15 residues. V gave up 3 bases and J gave up 3 bases; unmatched junction bases: 4. CDR1 is SQVTM, CDR2 ANQGSEA, per germline.

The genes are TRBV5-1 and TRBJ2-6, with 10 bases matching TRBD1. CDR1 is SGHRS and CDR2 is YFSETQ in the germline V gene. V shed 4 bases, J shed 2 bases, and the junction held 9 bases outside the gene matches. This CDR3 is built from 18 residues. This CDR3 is CASSLRGTGATGANVLTF. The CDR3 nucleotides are TGCGCCAGCAGCCTCCGGGGGACAGGGGCAACTGGGGCCAACGTCCTGACTTTC.

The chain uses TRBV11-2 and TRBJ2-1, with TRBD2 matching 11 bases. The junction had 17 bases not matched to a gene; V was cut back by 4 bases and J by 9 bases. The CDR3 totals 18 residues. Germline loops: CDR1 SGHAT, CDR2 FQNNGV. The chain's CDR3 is CASSSDLISGRGAPEQFF. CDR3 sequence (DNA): TGTGCCAGCAGCTCCGACCTGATTAGCGGGAGGGGCGCCCCTGAGCAGTTCTTC.

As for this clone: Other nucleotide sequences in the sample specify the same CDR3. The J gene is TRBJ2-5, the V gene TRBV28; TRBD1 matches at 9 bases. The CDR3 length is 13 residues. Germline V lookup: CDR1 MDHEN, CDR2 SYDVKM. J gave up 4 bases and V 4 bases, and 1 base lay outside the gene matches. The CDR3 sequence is CASSSGQGETQYF. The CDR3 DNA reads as TGTGCCAGCAGTTCGGGACAGGGAGAGACCCAGTACTTC.

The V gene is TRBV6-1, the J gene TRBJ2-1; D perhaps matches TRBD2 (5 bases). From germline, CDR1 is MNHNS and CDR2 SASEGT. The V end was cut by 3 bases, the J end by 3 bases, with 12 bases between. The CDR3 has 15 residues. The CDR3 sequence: CASSESGVDYNEQFF. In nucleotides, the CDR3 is TGTGCCAGCAGTGAGTCCGGGGTGGACTACAATGAGCAGTTCTTC.

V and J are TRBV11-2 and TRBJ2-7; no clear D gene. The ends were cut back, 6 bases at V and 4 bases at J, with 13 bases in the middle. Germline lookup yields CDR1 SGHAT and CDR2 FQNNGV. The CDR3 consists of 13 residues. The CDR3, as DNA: TGTGCCAGCAGGTACCAAGGAACATACGAGCAGTACTTC. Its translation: CASRYQGTYEQYF.

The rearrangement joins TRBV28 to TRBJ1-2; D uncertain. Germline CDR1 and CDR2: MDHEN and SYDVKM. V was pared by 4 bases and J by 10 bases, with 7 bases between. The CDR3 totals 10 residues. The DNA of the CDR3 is TGTGCCAGCAGTTCGGGATTCTACACCTTC. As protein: CASSSGFYTF.

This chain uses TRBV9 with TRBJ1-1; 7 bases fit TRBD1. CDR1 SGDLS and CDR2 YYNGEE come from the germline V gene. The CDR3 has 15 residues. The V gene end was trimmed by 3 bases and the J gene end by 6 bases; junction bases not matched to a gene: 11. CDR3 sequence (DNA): TGTGCCAGCAGCGGACAGGGAAGTGGTTTCTCTGAAGCTTTCTTT. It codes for CASSGQGSGFSEAFF.

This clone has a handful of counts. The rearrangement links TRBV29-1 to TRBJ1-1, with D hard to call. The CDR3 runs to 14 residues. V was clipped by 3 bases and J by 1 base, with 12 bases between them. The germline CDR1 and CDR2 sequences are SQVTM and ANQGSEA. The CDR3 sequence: CSVESVGRNTEAFF. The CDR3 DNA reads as TGCAGCGTTGAGTCCGTTGGCAGGAACACTGAAGCTTTCTTT.

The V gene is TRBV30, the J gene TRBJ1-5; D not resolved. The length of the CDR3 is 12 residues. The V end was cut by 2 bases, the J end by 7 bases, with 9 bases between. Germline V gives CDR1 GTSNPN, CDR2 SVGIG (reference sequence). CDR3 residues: CAWSWLGQPQHF. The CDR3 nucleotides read TGTGCCTGGAGTTGGTTAGGACAGCCCCAGCATTTT.

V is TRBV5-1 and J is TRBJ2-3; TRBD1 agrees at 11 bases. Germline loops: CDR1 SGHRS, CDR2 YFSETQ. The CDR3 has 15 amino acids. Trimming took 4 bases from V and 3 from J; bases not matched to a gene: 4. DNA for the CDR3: TGCGCCAGCAGCAACCGGGACAGGGGGACAGATACGCAGTATTTT. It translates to CASSNRDRGTDTQYF.

The CDR3 protein is CASRDPRDGNTEAFF. The CDR3 DNA follows: TGCGCCAGCAGAGACCCCCGGGACGGGAACACTGAAGCTTTCTTT. This chain joins TRBV5-1 and TRBJ1-1, with D tentatively TRBD1 (5 bases). V was clipped by 5 bases and J by 1 base, with 15 bases between them. CDR3 size: 15 residues. The germline V gene has CDR1 SGHRS and CDR2 YFSETQ.

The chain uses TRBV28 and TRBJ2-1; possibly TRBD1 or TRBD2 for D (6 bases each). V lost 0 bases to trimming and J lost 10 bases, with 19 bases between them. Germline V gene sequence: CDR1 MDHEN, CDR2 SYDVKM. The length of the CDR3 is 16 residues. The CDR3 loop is CASSLWKGTGANEQFF. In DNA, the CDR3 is TGTGCCAGCAGTTTATGGAAAGGGACGGGGGCTAACGAGCAGTTCTTC. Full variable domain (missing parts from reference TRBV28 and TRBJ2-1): DVKVTQSSRYLVKRTGEKVFLECVQDMDHENMFWYRQDPGLGLRLIYFSYDVKMKEKGDIPEGYSVSREKKERFSLILESASTNQTSMYLCASSLWKGTGANEQFFGPGTRLTVL.

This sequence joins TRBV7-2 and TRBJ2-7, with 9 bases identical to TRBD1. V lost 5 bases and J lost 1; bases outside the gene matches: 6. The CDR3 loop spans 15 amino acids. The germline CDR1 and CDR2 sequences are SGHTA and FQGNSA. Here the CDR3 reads CASSRPDRGSYEQYF. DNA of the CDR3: TGTGCCAGCAGCCGTCCGGACAGGGGTTCCTACGAGCAGTACTTC. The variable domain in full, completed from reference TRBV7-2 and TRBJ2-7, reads GAGVSQSPSNKVTEKGKDVELRCDPISGHTALYWYRQSLGQGLEFLIYFQGNSAPDKSGLPSDRFSAERTGGSVSTLTIQRTQQEDSAVYLCASSRPDRGSYEQYFGPGTRLTVT.

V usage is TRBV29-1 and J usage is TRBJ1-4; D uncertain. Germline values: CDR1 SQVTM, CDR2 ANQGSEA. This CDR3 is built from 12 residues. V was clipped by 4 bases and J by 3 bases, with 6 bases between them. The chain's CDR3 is CSVVSSNEKLFF. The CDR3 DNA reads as TGCAGCGTTGTTTCGTCTAATGAAAAACTGTTTTTT.

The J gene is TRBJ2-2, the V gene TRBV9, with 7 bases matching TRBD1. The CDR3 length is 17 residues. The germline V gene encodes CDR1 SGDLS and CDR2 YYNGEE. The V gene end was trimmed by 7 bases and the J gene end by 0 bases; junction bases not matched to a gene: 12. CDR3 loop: CASSSRGQATNTGELFF. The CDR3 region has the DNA TGTGCCAGCTCCTCTAGGGGGCAGGCCACGAACACCGGGGAGCTGTTTTTT.